The 15 T cell receptor beta chains listed next were all sequenced from one sample in a study of blood T cell repertoires in COVID-19. Method: immunoSEQ multiplex PCR; TCRdb's copy keeps in-frame clones and lacks some. The sample contains just over 300,000 clones, approximately 83% of which appear only once. The sequencing sample was made of PBMCs or T cells enriched from blood (not recorded which). Receptor source: a man aged 25 to 45 who had recovered from COVID-19.

This clone was detected only once. This chain joins TRBV24-1 and TRBJ2-5, with TRBD1 identical over 9 bases. Looked up from germline, CDR1 is KGHDR and CDR2 is SFDVKD. CDR3 length: 15 amino acids. V dropped 4 bases and J dropped 5; count of bases not matched to a gene: 7. The CDR3 reads CATSDPRQGGETQYF. CDR3 nucleotide sequence: TGTGCCACCAGTGACCCGAGACAGGGGGGGGAGACCCAGTACTTC.

The chain recombines TRBV19 with TRBJ1-6; the match to TRBD1 covers 7 bases. The CDR3 covers 14 residues. Germline CDR1 and CDR2: LNHDA and SQIVND (reference sequence). V was pared by 3 bases and J by 8 bases, with 4 bases of the junction left unmatched. The CDR3 is CASSMTGFDSPLHF. The CDR3 DNA sequence: TGTGCCAGTAGTATGACAGGGTTCGATTCACCCCTCCACTTT.

CDR3 sequence: CASSLPGTGTDTQYF. The CDR3 DNA sequence: TGTGCCAGCAGCTTACCCGGGACTGGCACAGATACGCAGTATTTT. J is TRBJ2-3 and V is TRBV7-3, with D possibly TRBD2 on 6 matching bases. The CDR3 sequence is 15 residues long. Trimming took off 2 bases at V and 1 base at J, with 10 bases between the two ends. Per germline, CDR1 SGHTA and CDR2 FQGTGA.

The J gene is TRBJ1-4, the V gene TRBV5-1; 8 nucleotides match TRBD1. V lost 3 bases and J lost 11; bases outside the gene matches: 12. CDR1 is SGHRS, CDR2 YFSETQ, per germline. The CDR3 runs 15 residues. This CDR3 is CASSYGQGRKGKLFF. The CDR3 DNA reads as TGCGCCAGCAGCTACGGACAGGGACGGAAGGGGAAACTGTTTTTT.

The chain carries TRBV4-3 and TRBJ2-1; tentative D call: TRBD2 (6 bases). The CDR3 spans 18 residues. The V end was cut by 2 bases, the J end by 0 bases, with 17 bases between. The germline V gene has CDR1 LGHNA and CDR2 YSLEER. The CDR3 is CASSQYPSDGSSYNEQFF. The CDR3 DNA reads TGCGCCAGCAGCCAATACCCTAGCGACGGTTCCTCCTACAATGAGCAGTTCTTC.

The V gene is TRBV30, the J gene TRBJ2-2; possibly TRBD2 for D (6 bases). Germline V CDR1 and CDR2: GTSNPN, SVGIG (reference sequence). The CDR3 contains 14 residues. V was shortened by 8 bases and J by 8 bases, with 21 bases between the two germline ends. CDR3 loop: CAGGILAPSGELFF. CDR3 sequence (DNA): TGTGCCGGAGGGATACTAGCCCCGTCAGGGGAGCTGTTTTTT.

The V and J genes are TRBV6-5 and TRBJ1-2; 7 bases agree with TRBD1. The germline gives CDR1 MNHEY, CDR2 SVGAGI. The CDR3 length is 14 residues. Trimming took 6 bases from V and 3 from J; bases not matched to a gene: 7. The CDR3 here is CASRGNRGDYGYTF. For the CDR3, the DNA is TGTGCCAGCAGGGGGAACAGGGGTGACTATGGCTACACCTTC.

This rearrangement joins TRBV7-2 to TRBJ2-4, with D possibly TRBD1 on 5 matching bases. This CDR3 is built from 14 residues. CDR1 is SGHTA and CDR2 is FQGNSA in the germline V gene. V was pared by 6 bases and J by 9 bases, with 18 bases between. The CDR3: CASSSDSPKGIQYF. CDR3 DNA: TGTGCCAGCAGTTCTGACAGCCCTAAAGGCATTCAGTACTTC.

This chain joins TRBV10-2 and TRBJ1-2, with TRBD1 matching 9 bases. V shed 5 bases and J 8 bases; nucleotides not matched to a gene: 6. Germline CDR1 reads WSHSY; CDR2 reads SAAADI. CDR3 length equals 13 residues. In nucleotides, the CDR3 is TGCGCCAGCAGTAGGGACAGGGTACGGGGCTACACCTTC. Protein: CASSRDRVRGYTF.

J is TRBJ2-1 and V is TRBV10-3; D not certain. CDR1 and CDR2 from the germline V gene are ENHRY and SYGVKD. The CDR3 runs to 15 residues. Trimming cost V 2 bases and J 5 bases, with 13 bases left between them. The CDR3 region is CAISEGRPYNNEQFF. CDR3 in DNA: TGTGCCATCAGTGAGGGGCGACCCTATAACAATGAGCAGTTCTTC.

This clone was counted once. The chain employs TRBV2 and TRBJ2-7, with 11 bases fitting TRBD2. Germline V gene sequence: CDR1 SNHLY, CDR2 FYNNEI. Trimming removed 5 bases from V and 3 bases from J; junction bases left unmatched: 6. The CDR3 sequence is 15 residues long. Here the CDR3 DNA reads TGTGCCAGCAGTCCACTGACTAGCGGGAACTACGAGCAGTACTTC. It specifies CASSPLTSGNYEQYF.

V gene TRBV6-1 combines with J gene TRBJ1-5, with 9 bases fitting TRBD1. The ends lost 4 bases at V and 0 bases at J; junction bases unmatched: 7. Germline loops: CDR1 MNHNS, CDR2 SASEGT. The CDR3 loop spans 17 amino acids. The CDR3 DNA is TGTGCCAGCAGTGCCGGGACAGGGATACATAGCAATCAGCCCCAGCATTTT. Translated: CASSAGTGIHSNQPQHF.

This chain uses TRBV25-1 with TRBJ1-1; TRBD1 agrees at 9 bases. The junction had 17 bases not matched to a gene; V was cut back by 6 bases and J by 12 bases. Germline CDR1 is MGHDK and CDR2 is SYGVNS. The CDR3 totals 15 residues. The CDR3 spells CASRRPGTGNRKTFF. CDR3 DNA sequence: TGTGCCAGCAGGCGCCCAGGGACAGGGAATCGGAAAACTTTCTTT.

This clone turned up a few times. The chain joins TRBV27 to TRBJ2-7, with D tentatively TRBD2 (5 bases). V was cut by 7 bases and J by 3 bases, with 13 bases left in between. This CDR3 is built from 13 residues. Germline-derived CDR1 and CDR2 are MNHEY and SMNVEV (reference sequence). CDR3: CASTPLGSYEQYF. The CDR3 DNA sequence: TGTGCCAGCACCCCACTAGGCAGCTACGAGCAGTACTTC.

This clone has a handful of counts. This chain links TRBV24-1 with TRBJ1-5; 8 bases align to TRBD1. V shed 7 bases and J 7 bases; nucleotides not matched to a gene: 8. There are 14 residues in the CDR3. The germline V gene encodes CDR1 KGHDR and CDR2 SFDVKD. CDR3 sequence (DNA): TGTGCCACCAGCCGGACAGGGAAAGGACAGCCCCAGCATTTT. Its translation: CATSRTGKGQPQHF.